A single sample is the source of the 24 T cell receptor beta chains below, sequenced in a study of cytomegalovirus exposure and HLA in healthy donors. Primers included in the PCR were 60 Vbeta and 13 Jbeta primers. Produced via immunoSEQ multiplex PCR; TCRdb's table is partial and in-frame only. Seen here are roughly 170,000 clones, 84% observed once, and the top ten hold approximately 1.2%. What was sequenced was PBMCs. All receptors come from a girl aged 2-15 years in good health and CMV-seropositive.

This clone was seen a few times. CDR3 sequence: CASSTGLLNTEAFF. The CDR3 nucleotides are TGCGCCAGCAGCACGGGACTATTGAACACTGAAGCTTTCTTT. The rearrangement links TRBV5-1 to TRBJ1-1; D may be TRBD1 (5 bases). This CDR3 is 14 amino acids long. V lost 4 bases to trimming and J lost 0 bases, with 10 bases between them. In germline, CDR1 is SGHRS, CDR2 YFSETQ.

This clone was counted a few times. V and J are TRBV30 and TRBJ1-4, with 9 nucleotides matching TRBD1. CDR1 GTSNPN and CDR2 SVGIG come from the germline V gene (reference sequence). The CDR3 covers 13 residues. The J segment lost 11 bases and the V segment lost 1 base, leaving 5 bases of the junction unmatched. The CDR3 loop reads CAWSDSTGGKLFF. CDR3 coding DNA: TGTGCCTGGAGTGACTCTACAGGGGGCAAACTGTTTTTT.

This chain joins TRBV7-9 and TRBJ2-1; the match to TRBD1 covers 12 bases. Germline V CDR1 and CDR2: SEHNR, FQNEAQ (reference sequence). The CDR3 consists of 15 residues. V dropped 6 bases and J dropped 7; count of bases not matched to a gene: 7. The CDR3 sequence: CASSSGTGGWNEQFF. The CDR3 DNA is TGTGCCAGCAGTTCCGGGACAGGGGGCTGGAATGAGCAGTTCTTC.

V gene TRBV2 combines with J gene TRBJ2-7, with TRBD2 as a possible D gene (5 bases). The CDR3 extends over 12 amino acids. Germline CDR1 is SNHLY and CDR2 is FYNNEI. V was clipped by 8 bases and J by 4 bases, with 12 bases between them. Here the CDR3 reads CASLKDSYEQYF. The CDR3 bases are TGTGCCAGCCTTAAGGACTCTTACGAGCAGTACTTC. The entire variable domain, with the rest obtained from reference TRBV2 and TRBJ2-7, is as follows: EPEVTQTPSHQVTQMGQEVILRCVPISNHLYFYWYRQILGQKVEFLVSFYNNEISEKSEIFDDQFSVERPDGSNFTLKIRSTKLEDSAMYFCASLKDSYEQYFGPGTRLTVT.

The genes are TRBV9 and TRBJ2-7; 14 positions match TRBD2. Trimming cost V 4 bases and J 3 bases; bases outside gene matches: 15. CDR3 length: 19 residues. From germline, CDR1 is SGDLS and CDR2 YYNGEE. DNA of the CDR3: TGTGCCAGCAGCCAGGGACTAGCGGGAGTATCTTTGTGGGGCTACGAGCAGTACTTC. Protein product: CASSQGLAGVSLWGYEQYF.

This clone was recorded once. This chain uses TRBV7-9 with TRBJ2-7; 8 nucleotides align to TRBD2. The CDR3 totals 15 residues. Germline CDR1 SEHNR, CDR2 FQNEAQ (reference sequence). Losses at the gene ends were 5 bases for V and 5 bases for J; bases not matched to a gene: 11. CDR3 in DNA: TGTGCCAGCAGCCCTCCACGGGAGGGCCACGACGAGCAGTACTTC. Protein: CASSPPREGHDEQYF.

The CDR3, as DNA: TGTGCCAGCAGAGGGGGTACCTATGGCTACACCTTC. This translates into CASRGGTYGYTF. This chain connects TRBV27 to TRBJ1-2, with D possibly being TRBD1 (6 bases). The CDR3 is made up of 12 amino acids. Germline V gene sequence: CDR1 MNHEY, CDR2 SMNVEV (reference sequence). The ends were cut back, 6 bases at V and 4 bases at J, with 9 bases in the middle.

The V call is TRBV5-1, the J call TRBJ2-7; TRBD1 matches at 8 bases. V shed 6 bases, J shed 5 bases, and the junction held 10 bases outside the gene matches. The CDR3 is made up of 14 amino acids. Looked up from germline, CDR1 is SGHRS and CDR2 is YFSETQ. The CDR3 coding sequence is TGCGCCAGCACGGATAGACAGGGGATCAACGAGCAGTACTTC. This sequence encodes CASTDRQGINEQYF.

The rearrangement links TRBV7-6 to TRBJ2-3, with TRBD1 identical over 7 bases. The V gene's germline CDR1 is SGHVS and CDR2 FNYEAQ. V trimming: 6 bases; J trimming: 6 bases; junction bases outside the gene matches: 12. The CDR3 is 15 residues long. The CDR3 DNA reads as TGTGCCAGCAGGGCACCGGGACAGCTCTTTGATACGCAGTATTTT. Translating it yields CASRAPGQLFDTQYF.

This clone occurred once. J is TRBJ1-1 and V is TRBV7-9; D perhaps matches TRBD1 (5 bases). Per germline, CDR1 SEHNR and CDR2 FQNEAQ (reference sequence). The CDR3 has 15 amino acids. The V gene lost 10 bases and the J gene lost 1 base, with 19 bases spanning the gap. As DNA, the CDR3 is TGTGCCACCAAAGCTCTCAGGGAAGAGAACACTGAAGCTTTCTTT. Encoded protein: CATKALREENTEAFF.

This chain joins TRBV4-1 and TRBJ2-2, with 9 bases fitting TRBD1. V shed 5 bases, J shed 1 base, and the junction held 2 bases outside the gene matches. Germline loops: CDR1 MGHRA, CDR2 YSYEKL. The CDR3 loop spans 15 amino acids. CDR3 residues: CASSSGQGNTGELFF. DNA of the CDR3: TGCGCCAGCAGCTCGGGACAGGGGAACACCGGGGAGCTGTTTTTT.

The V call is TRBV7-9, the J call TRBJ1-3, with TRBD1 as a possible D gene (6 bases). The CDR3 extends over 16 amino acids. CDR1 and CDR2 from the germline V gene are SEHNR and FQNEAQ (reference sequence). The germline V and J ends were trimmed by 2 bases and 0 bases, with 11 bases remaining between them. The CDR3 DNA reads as TGTGCCAGCAGCTTATACGACAGGCTCTCTGGAAACACCATATATTTT. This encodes CASSLYDRLSGNTIYF.

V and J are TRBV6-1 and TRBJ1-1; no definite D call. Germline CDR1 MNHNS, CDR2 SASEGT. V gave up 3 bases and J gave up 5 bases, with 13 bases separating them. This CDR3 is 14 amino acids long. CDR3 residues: CASSDVWRSTEAFF. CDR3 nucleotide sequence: TGTGCCAGCAGTGATGTATGGCGGTCGACTGAAGCTTTCTTT.

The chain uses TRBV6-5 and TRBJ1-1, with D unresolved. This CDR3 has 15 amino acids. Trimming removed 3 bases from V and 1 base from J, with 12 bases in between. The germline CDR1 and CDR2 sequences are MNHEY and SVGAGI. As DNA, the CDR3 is TGTGCCAGCAGTTATTGGGCAGTAGGGAACACTGAAGCTTTCTTT. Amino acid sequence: CASSYWAVGNTEAFF.

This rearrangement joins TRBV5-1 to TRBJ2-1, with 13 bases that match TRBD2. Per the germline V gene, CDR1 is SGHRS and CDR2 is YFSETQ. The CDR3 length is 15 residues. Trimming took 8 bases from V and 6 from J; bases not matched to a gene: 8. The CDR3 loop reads CASGPGLAGVNEQFF. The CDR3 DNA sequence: TGCGCCAGTGGCCCTGGACTAGCGGGAGTCAATGAGCAGTTCTTC.

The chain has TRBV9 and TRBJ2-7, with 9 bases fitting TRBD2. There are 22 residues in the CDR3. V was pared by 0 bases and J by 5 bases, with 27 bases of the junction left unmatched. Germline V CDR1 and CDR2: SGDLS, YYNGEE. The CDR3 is CASSVEPAVGGRASSSLDEQYF. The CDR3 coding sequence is TGTGCCAGCAGCGTAGAGCCCGCCGTTGGCGGGAGGGCCTCATCGTCTCTTGACGAGCAGTACTTC. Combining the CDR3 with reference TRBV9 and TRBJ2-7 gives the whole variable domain DSGVTQTPKHLITATGQRVTLRCSPRSGDLSVYWYQQSLDQGLQFLIQYYNGEERAKGNILERFSAQQFPDLHSELNLSSLELGDSALYFCASSVEPAVGGRASSSLDEQYFGPGTRLTVT.

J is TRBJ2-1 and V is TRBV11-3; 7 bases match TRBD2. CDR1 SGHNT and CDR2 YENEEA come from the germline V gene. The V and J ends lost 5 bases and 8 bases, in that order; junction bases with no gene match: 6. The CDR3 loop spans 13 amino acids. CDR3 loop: CASSHGGGDEQFF. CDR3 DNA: TGTGCCAGCAGCCACGGGGGAGGGGATGAGCAGTTCTTC.

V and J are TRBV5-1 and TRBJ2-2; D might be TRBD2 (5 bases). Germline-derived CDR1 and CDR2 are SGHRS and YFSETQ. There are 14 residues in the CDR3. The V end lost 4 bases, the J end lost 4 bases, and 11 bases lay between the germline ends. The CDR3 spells CASSPRGSTGELFF. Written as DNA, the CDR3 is TGCGCCAGCAGCCCAAGAGGGAGCACCGGGGAGCTGTTTTTT.

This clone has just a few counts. The CDR3 DNA follows: TGTGCCAGCAGCGTAGGCGGGACAGCCTCCTACGAGCAGTACTTC. This codes for CASSVGGTASYEQYF. The rearrangement links TRBV9 to TRBJ2-7; D might be TRBD1 (7 bases). Trimming pared 0 bases from V and 0 bases from J, leaving 10 bases between. The CDR3 is made up of 15 amino acids. Germline-derived CDR1 and CDR2 are SGDLS and YYNGEE.

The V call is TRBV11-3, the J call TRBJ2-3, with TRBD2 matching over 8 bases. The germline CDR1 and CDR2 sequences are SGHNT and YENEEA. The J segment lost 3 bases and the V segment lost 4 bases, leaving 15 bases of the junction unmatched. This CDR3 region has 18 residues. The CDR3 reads CASSSGFQLAGRTDTQYF. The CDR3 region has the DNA TGTGCCAGCAGCTCAGGATTCCAATTAGCGGGAAGGACAGATACGCAGTATTTT.

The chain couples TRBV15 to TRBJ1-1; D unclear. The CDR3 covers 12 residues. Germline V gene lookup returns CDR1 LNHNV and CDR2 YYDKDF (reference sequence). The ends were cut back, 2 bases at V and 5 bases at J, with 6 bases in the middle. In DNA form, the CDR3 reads TGTGCCACCAGCAGACCCGAGACTGAAGCTTTCTTT. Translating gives CATSRPETEAFF.

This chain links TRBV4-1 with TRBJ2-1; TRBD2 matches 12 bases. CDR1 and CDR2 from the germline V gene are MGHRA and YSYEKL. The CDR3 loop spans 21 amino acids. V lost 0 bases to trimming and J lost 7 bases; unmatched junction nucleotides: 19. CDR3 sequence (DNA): TGCGCCAGCAGCCAAGATGGCGGGTTCACTAGCGGGGGGCGCGGTGGGAATGAGCAGTTCTTC. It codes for CASSQDGGFTSGGRGGNEQFF.

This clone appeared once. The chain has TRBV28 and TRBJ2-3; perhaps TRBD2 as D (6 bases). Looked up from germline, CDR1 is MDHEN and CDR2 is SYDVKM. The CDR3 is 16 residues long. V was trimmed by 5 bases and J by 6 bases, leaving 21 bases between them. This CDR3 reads CASSAPGTPRKDTQYF. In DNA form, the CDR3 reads TGTGCCAGCAGTGCTCCCGGGACTCCCAGAAAGGATACGCAGTATTTT.

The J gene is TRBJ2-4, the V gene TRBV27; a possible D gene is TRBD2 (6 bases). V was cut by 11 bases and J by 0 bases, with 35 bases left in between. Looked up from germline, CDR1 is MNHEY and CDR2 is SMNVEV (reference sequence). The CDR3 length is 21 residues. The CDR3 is CARKEQTWGLASILAKNIQYF. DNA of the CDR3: TGTGCCCGGAAAGAGCAGACCTGGGGCCTAGCGTCAATTTTAGCCAAAAACATTCAGTACTTC.